This T cell receptor (beta chain) stems from a study of cytomegalovirus exposure and HLA in healthy donors. CDR3 length: 14 amino acids. V shed 4 bases, J shed 3 bases, and the junction held 3 bases outside the gene matches. CDR1 SEHNR and CDR2 FQNEAQ come from the germline V gene (reference sequence). A multiplex PCR was run with 60 Vbeta primers and 13 Jbeta primers. The assay was immunoSEQ multiplex PCR, and TCRdb's table has in-frame clones only and misses some. The sample comprises some 120,000 clones, roughly 80% of which are singletons, and 1.5% rests with the top ten. The V call is TRBV7-9, the J call TRBJ2-5, with TRBD1 matching over 9 bases. Sequencing was done on a sample of PBMCs. This sequence originates from a woman aged 18-29 years in good health and CMV-seronegative. The CDR3 is CASSSRTGEETQYF. CDR3 in DNA: TGTGCCAGCAGCTCCCGGACAGGGGAAGAGACCCAGTACTTC.